This T cell receptor (beta chain) was identified during a study of cytomegalovirus exposure and HLA in healthy donors. Primers: 60 Vbeta forward and 13 Jbeta reverse. Some clones are missing from TCRdb's copy, which holds only in-frame ones; the method was immunoSEQ multiplex PCR. The sample lists some 100,000 clones; roughly 70% were seen once. Points on this clone: Its antigen is not known.

Findings and limits, study-wide: A later analysis linked roughly 17,000 TCR beta sequences to HLA alleles at 0.05 false discovery rate.

This CDR3 is 14 amino acids long. Germline V gene data show CDR1 as WSHSY and CDR2 as SAAADI. V lost 5 bases to trimming and J lost 4 bases, with 15 bases between them. The sample comprised PBMCs. The origin of this receptor is a woman aged 50 to 65 in good health and CMV-seropositive. The chain carries TRBV10-2 and TRBJ2-7; TRBD2 might be the D (6 bases). Here the CDR3 reads CASSPYSGSYEQYF. The CDR3 coding sequence is TGCGCCAGCAGTCCCTACAGCGGGTCGTACGAGCAGTACTTC.